One and the same sample provided the 17 T cell receptor beta chains below, sequenced in a study of T cell repertoires in cytomegalovirus infection. MiXCR, run by TCRdb on the reads, gives a single entry per CDR3 protein. Among 250,000 to 300,000 distinct CDR3 sequences listed, about 26% were seen once. Sequenced sample: PBMCs. The receptors were gathered from a human donor in good health (CMV status not recorded). Some clones in this sample may be carry-over from other donors' samples.

This clonotype was detected ten times or more. The chain carries TRBV7-2 and TRBJ1-1; D is ambiguous. This CDR3 is built from 15 residues. V shed 5 bases and J shed 0 bases, with 13 bases lying between them. The V gene's germline CDR1 is SGHTA and CDR2 FQGNSA. The CDR3 nucleotides read TGTGCCAGCAGCCCCGCGGTATCAATGAACACTGAAGCTTTCTTT. Translating it yields CASSPAVSMNTEAFF.

V gene TRBV20-1 combines with J gene TRBJ2-7; 14 bases align to TRBD2. Trimming removed 6 bases from V and 2 bases from J; junction bases left unmatched: 3. This CDR3 is 14 amino acids long. Germline assignment: CDR1 DFQATT and CDR2 SNEGSKA (reference sequence). CDR3 in amino acids: CSARGLAGAYEQYF. For the CDR3, the DNA is TGCAGTGCCCGGGGACTAGCGGGAGCCTACGAGCAGTACTTC.

This clonotype was seen only a few times. The chain couples TRBV29-1 to TRBJ1-2; TRBD1 agrees at 10 bases. Germline lookup yields CDR1 SQVTM and CDR2 ANQGSEA. Trimming took 1 base from V and 13 from J; bases not matched to a gene: 18. CDR3 size: 16 residues. This CDR3 is CSVEGRRGQGGKAFTF. The CDR3 nucleotides read TGCAGCGTTGAAGGGAGAAGAGGACAGGGGGGCAAAGCCTTCACCTTC.

The chain has TRBV20-1 and TRBJ1-5, with 7 bases that match TRBD1. The CDR3 loop spans 11 amino acids. Germline-derived CDR1 and CDR2 are DFQATT and SNEGSKA (reference sequence). J gave up 9 bases and V 5 bases, and 4 bases lay outside the gene matches. Here the CDR3 reads CSARRQGPQHF. The CDR3 DNA reads TGCAGTGCTCGACGACAGGGGCCCCAGCATTTT.

This clonotype was seen repeatedly, ten times or more. This chain uses TRBV7-8 with TRBJ2-1, with 14 bases fitting TRBD2. This CDR3 comprises 15 residues. Germline-derived CDR1 and CDR2 are SGHVS and FQNEAQ. V gave up 4 bases and J gave up 10 bases; unmatched junction bases: 6. The CDR3: CASSSGTSGSEEQFF. CDR3 coding DNA: TGTGCCAGCAGCTCCGGGACTAGCGGGAGTGAGGAGCAGTTCTTC.

The rearrangement joins TRBV20-1 to TRBJ2-7, with D hard to call. Trimming left V 0 bases short and J 1 base short, with 16 bases between. The V gene's germline CDR1 is DFQATT and CDR2 SNEGSKA (reference sequence). The length of the CDR3 is 16 residues. CDR3 coding DNA: TGCAGTGCTAGAGATTTCGGACCGGGTCCATCCTACGAGCAGTACTTC. The encoded protein is CSARDFGPGPSYEQYF.

The gene calls are TRBV29-1 and TRBJ2-7, with D uncertain. Germline CDR1 and CDR2: SQVTM and ANQGSEA. The CDR3 loop spans 11 amino acids. Trimming shortened V by 7 bases and J by 3 bases, and 10 bases separated the two germline ends. The CDR3 is CSAMDVYEQYF. The CDR3, as DNA: TGCAGCGCTATGGACGTCTACGAGCAGTACTTC.

Here the CDR3 reads CASSLTARGNQPQHF. Here the CDR3 DNA reads TGTGCCAGCAGCTTGACAGCGAGGGGCAATCAGCCCCAGCATTTT. The J gene is TRBJ1-5, the V gene TRBV7-2; maybe TRBD1 (5 bases). V was trimmed by 3 bases and J by 2 bases, leaving 11 bases between them. Germline V gene data show CDR1 as SGHTA and CDR2 as FQGNSA. The CDR3 loop spans 15 amino acids. Drawing the rest from reference TRBV7-2 and TRBJ1-5, the complete variable domain is GAGVSQSPSNKVTEKGKDVELRCDPISGHTALYWYRQSLGQGLEFLIYFQGNSAPDKSGLPSDRFSAERTGGSVSTLTIQRTQQEDSAVYLCASSLTARGNQPQHFGDGTRLSIL.

This clonotype was recorded at least ten times. This sequence joins TRBV20-1 and TRBJ2-2, with no clear D. This CDR3 has 15 amino acids. Trimming cost V 0 bases and J 4 bases, with 12 bases left between them. CDR1 is DFQATT and CDR2 is SNEGSKA in the germline V gene (reference sequence). CDR3 nucleotide sequence: TGCAGTGCTAGAGATACCGGCAGGAGCACCGGGGAGCTGTTTTTT. Protein: CSARDTGRSTGELFF.

This clonotype was found a few times. The chain has TRBV10-3 and TRBJ1-2; unclear D gene. This CDR3 has 13 residues. V dropped 0 bases and J dropped 5 bases, with 7 bases sitting between them. Germline V lookup: CDR1 ENHRY, CDR2 SYGVKD. The CDR3 coding sequence is TGTGCCATCAGTGAGTCGACGGGATATGGCTACACCTTC. This translates into CAISESTGYGYTF.

This sequence joins TRBV4-1 and TRBJ2-1; D is possibly TRBD1 or TRBD2 (5 bases each). Trimming pared 4 bases from V and 5 bases from J, leaving 15 bases between. Germline values: CDR1 MGHRA, CDR2 YSYEKL. The CDR3 is 15 residues long. The CDR3 bases are TGCGCCAGCAGCCTGCCCCCTGGGGGTCACAATGAGCAGTTCTTC. Its protein is CASSLPPGGHNEQFF.

This clonotype was observed a few times. V and J are TRBV30 and TRBJ1-2; no reliable D call. The ends were cut back, 0 bases at V and 5 bases at J, with 13 bases in the middle. This CDR3 is 14 amino acids long. Per germline, CDR1 GTSNPN and CDR2 SVGIG (reference sequence). The CDR3 DNA reads TGTGCCTGGAGTGTACCGGGAGTAAAGTATGGCTACACCTTC. It yields the protein CAWSVPGVKYGYTF.

In its sample, this clonotype was seen many times. CDR3 DNA sequence: TGTGCCAGCAGCCCCTCTCACAGTTCTCAGGCGCAGTATTTT. Translated, it gives CASSPSHSSQAQYF. The genes are TRBV7-2 and TRBJ2-3; D ambiguous. V shed 5 bases and J shed 10 bases, with 19 bases lying between them. Germline CDR1 is SGHTA and CDR2 is FQGNSA. The CDR3 loop spans 14 amino acids.

The chain links TRBV6-1 to TRBJ2-6; TRBD1 is a possible D gene (6 bases). This CDR3 comprises 17 residues. CDR1 MNHNS and CDR2 SASEGT come from the germline V gene. The V and J ends lost 1 base and 0 bases respectively, with 10 bases between them. The CDR3 DNA reads as TGTGCCAGCAGTGAAGGGGGACAAAGCTCTGGGGCCAACGTCCTGACTTTC. Encoded protein: CASSEGGQSSGANVLTF.

The table lists this clonotype with many counts. The V and J genes are TRBV12-3 or TRBV12-4 and TRBJ2-3; D is possibly TRBD1 (6 bases). V was cut by 6 bases and J by 0 bases, with 16 bases left in between. The CDR3 is made up of 16 amino acids. CDR3 loop: CASRPPRGQSTDTQYF. CDR3 nucleotides: TGTGCCAGCAGACCCCCTCGGGGACAAAGCACAGATACGCAGTATTTT.

The rearrangement links TRBV7-6 to TRBJ2-2; tentatively, D is TRBD2 (6 bases). Looked up from germline, CDR1 is SGHVS and CDR2 is FNYEAQ. The CDR3 runs 14 residues. V was pared by 5 bases and J by 5 bases, with 12 bases between. The CDR3, as DNA: TGTGCCAGCAGCCAGCAGCGGGTAACCGGGGAGCTGTTTTTT. Its translation: CASSQQRVTGELFF.

In its sample, this clonotype was seen a few times. The V and J genes are TRBV7-2 and TRBJ1-5, with D unresolved. CDR1 is SGHTA and CDR2 is FQGNSA in the germline V gene. V was shortened by 5 bases and J by 2 bases, with 13 bases between the two germline ends. CDR3 length equals 15 residues. The CDR3 protein is CASSRREWGNQPQHF. The CDR3 region has the DNA TGTGCCAGCAGCAGGAGGGAATGGGGCAATCAGCCCCAGCATTTT.